This is a list of T cell receptor beta chains from one sample in a study of blood T cell repertoires in COVID-19. The table came from immunoSEQ multiplex PCR; TCRdb's copy has only in-frame clones and leaves some out. The repertoire holds tens of thousands of clones, with about nine tenths as singletons. Sequencing was performed on peripheral blood. These receptors all come from a man aged 25-45 years with acute or convalescent COVID-19. Both conserved end residues are part of each CDR3. D genes are given only for firm matches. Rows may omit the clone size; those that give it use once, few, many or a size class.

CDR3 protein	CDR3 DNA	clone size	V gene	J gene	CDR3 length	D gene
CASSYSAGDNEQFF	TGTGCCAGCAGTTACTCGGCGGGAGACAATGAGCAGTTCTTC	-	TRBV6-5	TRBJ2-1	14	TRBD2
CASRPATGYNEQFF	TGTGCCAGCAGGCCCGCGACAGGGTACAATGAGCAGTTCTTC	-	TRBV6-5	TRBJ2-1	14	TRBD1
CATRGHVNYGYTF	TGTGCCACCCGTGGGCACGTGAACTATGGCTACACCTTC	-	TRBV6-5	TRBJ1-2	13	-
CASSPSFGYTDTQYF	TGTGCCAGCAGCCCGAGCTTCGGTTACACAGATACGCAGTATTTT	few	TRBV3-1/TRBV3-2	TRBJ2-3	15	-
CASSLAGDTKYGYTF	TGTGCCAGCAGCTTAGCCGGGGACACCAAATATGGCTACACCTTC	once	TRBV7-3	TRBJ1-2	15	-
CASSKGDRGLCNEQFF	TGTGCCAGCAGCAAAGGGGACAGGGGGCTATGCAATGAGCAGTTCTTC	-	TRBV21-1	TRBJ2-1	16	-
CASSSLLDSFSTDTQYF	TGTGCCAGCAGCTCCCTATTAGACAGCTTCTCCACAGATACGCAGTATTTT	-	TRBV5-4	TRBJ2-3	17	-
CASREGRGTQYF	TGCGCCAGCAGGGAGGGACGGGGTACGCAGTATTTT	-	TRBV5-1	TRBJ2-3	12	-
CASSVTGQGARDEQFF	TGTGCCAGCAGTGTCACTGGACAGGGGGCTCGAGATGAGCAGTTCTTC	few	TRBV6-1	TRBJ2-1	16	TRBD1
CASSVGTSGSNTGELFF	TGTGCCAGCAGCGTAGGGACTAGCGGTTCGAACACCGGGGAGCTGTTTTTT	-	TRBV9	TRBJ2-2	17	TRBD2
CASSLYGGGSKDEQFF	TGTGCCAGCAGCTTGTACGGGGGCGGGAGTAAGGATGAGCAGTTCTTC	-	TRBV5-8	TRBJ2-1	16	-
CATAPSGGTDTQYF	TGTGCCACCGCCCCTAGCGGGGGCACAGATACGCAGTATTTT	-	TRBV6-5	TRBJ2-3	14	TRBD2
CASSPGGNTINF	TGTGCCAGCTCACCAGGCGGAAACACCATAAATTTT	-	TRBV18	TRBJ1-3	12	-
CASSPGSNQPQHF	TGTGCCAGCAGCCCAGGTAGCAATCAGCCCCAGCATTTT	-	TRBV12-3/TRBV12-4	TRBJ1-5	13	-
CASSIARGTANNQPQHF	TGTGCCAGTAGTATAGCCAGGGGGACAGCTAACAATCAGCCCCAGCATTTT	-	TRBV19	TRBJ1-5	17	TRBD1
CASSLDGAPSIPYEQYF	TGTGCCAGCAGCTTAGATGGGGCCCCCTCGATCCCCTACGAGCAGTACTTC	-	TRBV11-2	TRBJ2-7	17	-
CASSVGQGEEKLFF	TGTGCCAGCAGCGTTGGACAGGGGGAAGAAAAACTGTTTTTT	-	TRBV5-8	TRBJ1-4	14	TRBD1
CASRNSGLAGYEQYF	TGTGCCAGCAGAAATTCGGGTCTAGCGGGATACGAGCAGTACTTC	-	TRBV6-5	TRBJ2-7	15	TRBD2
CASGLGGSTDTQYF	TGTGCTAGTGGTTTGGGCGGCTCCACAGATACGCAGTATTTT	-	TRBV12-5	TRBJ2-3	14	-
CASSLGRERGNEQFF	TGTGCCAGCAGCTTAGGGAGGGAGCGGGGGAATGAGCAGTTCTTC	-	TRBV11-3	TRBJ2-1	15	TRBD2
CSASGSVNTEAFF	TGCAGTGCTAGTGGGTCGGTGAACACTGAAGCTTTCTTT	-	TRBV20-1	TRBJ1-1	13	-
CASSETGTKNYGYTF	TGTGCCAGCAGTGAGACAGGAACGAAAAACTATGGCTACACCTTC	-	TRBV2	TRBJ1-2	15	-
CASNHWDRANTGELFF	TGTGCCAGCAACCATTGGGACAGGGCGAACACCGGGGAGCTGTTTTTT	-	TRBV5-4	TRBJ2-2	16	TRBD1
CAISESLSYEQFF	TGTGCCATCAGTGAATCTCTGAGTTATGAGCAGTTCTTC	-	TRBV10-3	TRBJ2-1	13	-
CASRRTGDRHGELFF	TGTGCCAGCAGACGGACAGGGGATCGGCACGGGGAGCTGTTTTTT	once	TRBV7-2	TRBJ2-2	15	TRBD1
CASSQQGLNEQFF	TGTGCCAGCAGTCAGCAGGGGCTCAATGAGCAGTTCTTC	-	TRBV6-2/TRBV6-3	TRBJ2-1	13	-
CASSSALTGYSGANVLTF	TGCGCCAGCAGTTCCGCCTTGACAGGTTACTCTGGGGCCAACGTCCTGACTTTC	-	TRBV5-1	TRBJ2-6	18	-
CASSPAWTSESYEQYF	TGTGCCAGCAGCCCAGCTTGGACTAGCGAGAGCTACGAGCAGTACTTC	-	TRBV7-2	TRBJ2-7	16	TRBD2
CASSLANPGQLYGYTF	TGTGCCAGCAGCTTAGCGAACCCCGGACAGCTTTATGGCTACACCTTC	-	TRBV7-9	TRBJ1-2	16	-
CASSPSQGARAEKLFF	TGTGCCAGCTCACCAAGCCAGGGGGCGCGAGCTGAAAAACTGTTTTTT	-	TRBV18	TRBJ1-4	16	TRBD1
CASHDRGPNTGELFF	TGTGCCAGTCATGACAGGGGCCCGAACACCGGGGAGCTGTTTTTT	-	TRBV3-1/TRBV3-2	TRBJ2-2	15	TRBD1
CASSRDRGSYEQYF	TGTGCCAGCAGCCGGGACAGGGGATCCTACGAGCAGTACTTC	-	TRBV2	TRBJ2-7	14	TRBD1
CASSEGLDNEQFF	TGTGCCAGCAGTGAGGGACTAGACAATGAGCAGTTCTTC	-	TRBV6-1	TRBJ2-1	13	TRBD2
CASSAAGRTNEKLFF	TGTGCCAGCAGTGCTGCGGGACGAACTAATGAAAAACTGTTTTTT	-	TRBV25-1	TRBJ1-4	15	-
CASRSAGPETQYF	TGTGCCAGCAGGTCAGCGGGCCCGGAGACCCAGTACTTC	-	TRBV6-5	TRBJ2-5	13	-
CASSAGQVTYSPLHF	TGTGCCAGCAGCGCAGGACAGGTTACGTATTCACCCCTCCACTTT	-	TRBV7-6	TRBJ1-6	15	TRBD1
CASSQDGTANRGKQYF	TGTGCCAGCAGCCAAGACGGAACAGCCAATCGGGGAAAGCAGTATTTT	-	TRBV3-1/TRBV3-2	TRBJ2-3	16	-
CASSYRAGDGYTF	TGTGCCAGCAGTTACAGGGCGGGGGATGGCTACACCTTC	-	TRBV6-5	TRBJ1-2	13	-
CASSLDEGWGYTF	TGTGCCAGCAGCCTGGACGAGGGCTGGGGCTACACCTTC	-	TRBV5-4	TRBJ1-2	13	-
CASSQFGGGRVPHNEQFF	TGCGCCAGCAGTCAATTCGGGGGAGGCAGGGTTCCACACAATGAGCAGTTCTTC	-	TRBV23-1	TRBJ2-1	18	-
CASQRDRDYGYTF	TGTGCCAGCCAGCGCGACAGGGACTATGGCTACACCTTC	few	TRBV2	TRBJ1-2	13	TRBD1
CASSQPDRAKYEQYF	TGCGCCAGCAGCCAACCGGACAGGGCTAAGTACGAGCAGTACTTC	-	TRBV5-1	TRBJ2-7	15	TRBD1
CASSRADQETQYF	TGTGCCAGCAGCCGCGCGGATCAAGAGACCCAGTACTTC	-	TRBV12-3/TRBV12-4	TRBJ2-5	13	-